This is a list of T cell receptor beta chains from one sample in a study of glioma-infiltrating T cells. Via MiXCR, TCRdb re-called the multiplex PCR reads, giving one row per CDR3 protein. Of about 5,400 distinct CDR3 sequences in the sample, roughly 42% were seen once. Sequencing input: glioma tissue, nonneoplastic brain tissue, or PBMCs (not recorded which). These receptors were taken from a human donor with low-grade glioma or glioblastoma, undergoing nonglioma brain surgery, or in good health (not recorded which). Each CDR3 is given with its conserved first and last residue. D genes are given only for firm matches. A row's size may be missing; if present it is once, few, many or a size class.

CDR3aa: CASFSTSISGNTIYF
CDR3nt: TGTGCCAGCTTTAGCACCTCTATCTCTGGAAACACCATATATTTT
v_gene: TRBV28
j_gene: TRBJ1-3
d_gene: .
abundance: medium-sized

CDR3aa: CATSRGVGTDTQYF
CDR3nt: TGTGCCACCAGCAGAGGTGTAGGCACAGATACGCAGTATTTT
v_gene: TRBV15
j_gene: TRBJ2-3
d_gene: .
abundance: many

CDR3aa: CASSYRGDQPQHF
CDR3nt: TGTGCCAGCAGCTACAGGGGGGATCAGCCCCAGCATTTT
v_gene: TRBV7-2
j_gene: TRBJ1-5
d_gene: TRBD1
abundance: .

CDR3aa: CASSSGLAGGLDEQYF
CDR3nt: TGTGCCAGCAGTTCCGGACTAGCGGGGGGGCTAGACGAGCAGTACTTC
v_gene: TRBV2
j_gene: TRBJ2-7
d_gene: TRBD2
abundance: many

CDR3aa: CASSGRRGRSQETQYF
CDR3nt: TGTGCCAGCAGTGGACGACGGGGACGTTCACAAGAGACCCAGTACTTC
v_gene: TRBV6-5
j_gene: TRBJ2-5
d_gene: .
abundance: .

CDR3aa: CASSLMGRECSDEQFF
CDR3nt: TGTGCCAGCAGTTTAATGGGACGGGAGTGCTCCGATGAGCAGTTCTTC
v_gene: TRBV28
j_gene: TRBJ2-1
d_gene: .
abundance: .

CDR3aa: CSVEYGNGGYTF
CDR3nt: TGCAGCGTTGAGTATGGGAATGGCGGCTACACCTTC
v_gene: TRBV29-1
j_gene: TRBJ1-2
d_gene: .
abundance: many

CDR3aa: CSAPGLVNEQFF
CDR3nt: TGCAGTGCTCCGGGACTAGTCAATGAGCAGTTCTTC
v_gene: TRBV20-1
j_gene: TRBJ2-1
d_gene: TRBD2
abundance: once

CDR3aa: CASSYIGEFNTEAFF
CDR3nt: TGTGCCAGCAGTTACATTGGGGAGTTTAACACTGAAGCTTTCTTT
v_gene: TRBV6-2/TRBV6-3
j_gene: TRBJ1-1
d_gene: .
abundance: .

CDR3aa: CASSCSDTGTGCNEQFF
CDR3nt: TGTGCCAGCAGTTGTTCCGATACCGGGACAGGGTGCAATGAGCAGTTCTTC
v_gene: TRBV28
j_gene: TRBJ2-1
d_gene: TRBD1
abundance: .

CDR3aa: CSASAGTGGNQPQHF
CDR3nt: TGCAGTGCTAGCGCCGGGACAGGGGGAAATCAGCCCCAGCATTTT
v_gene: TRBV20-1
j_gene: TRBJ1-5
d_gene: TRBD1
abundance: medium-sized

CDR3aa: CASSSEVQETQYF
CDR3nt: TGTGCCAGCAGCAGTGAGGTTCAAGAGACCCAGTACTTC
v_gene: TRBV5-4
j_gene: TRBJ2-5
d_gene: .
abundance: many

CDR3aa: CAASQTSARYNEQYF
CDR3nt: TGTGCCGCCAGCCAGACTAGCGCCAGATACAACGAGCAGTACTTC
v_gene: TRBV2
j_gene: TRBJ2-7
d_gene: TRBD2
abundance: .

CDR3aa: CASSERNNRGQFF
CDR3nt: TGTGCCAGCAGTGAACGAAACAACAGGGGTCAGTTCTTC
v_gene: TRBV6-1
j_gene: TRBJ2-1
d_gene: TRBD1
abundance: .

CDR3aa: CASSLVGSNTEAFF
CDR3nt: TGTGCCAGCAGTTTAGTTGGATCCAACACTGAAGCTTTCTTT
v_gene: TRBV27
j_gene: TRBJ1-1
d_gene: .
abundance: few

CDR3aa: CSAPSRRTDTQYF
CDR3nt: TGCAGTGCTCCTAGCAGGCGGACAGATACGCAGTATTTT
v_gene: TRBV20-1
j_gene: TRBJ2-3
d_gene: .
abundance: medium-sized

CDR3aa: CASSFRETNTGAFF
CDR3nt: TGCGCCAGCAGCTTTAGGGAAACGAACACTGGAGCTTTCTTT
v_gene: TRBV5-1
j_gene: TRBJ1-1
d_gene: .
abundance: once

CDR3aa: CAISDGSKGNEQFF
CDR3nt: TGTGCCATCAGTGACGGGAGTAAGGGCAATGAGCAGTTCTTC
v_gene: TRBV10-3
j_gene: TRBJ2-1
d_gene: .
abundance: many

CDR3aa: CSAEMAGREQYF
CDR3nt: TGCAGTGCCGAAATGGCGGGACGAGAGCAGTACTTC
v_gene: TRBV20-1
j_gene: TRBJ2-7
d_gene: .
abundance: large

CDR3aa: CASSFRDGYEQYF
CDR3nt: TGTGCCAGCAGTTTCCGGGACGGCTACGAGCAGTACTTC
v_gene: TRBV27
j_gene: TRBJ2-7
d_gene: .
abundance: .

CDR3aa: CASRPLREGHAEASF
CDR3nt: TGTGCCAGCAGACCCCTTCGGGAGGGGCACGCTGAAGCTTCCTTT
v_gene: TRBV6-1
j_gene: TRBJ1-1
d_gene: .
abundance: .

CDR3aa: CASSALTINSYNEQFF
CDR3nt: TGTGCCAGCAGCGCCCTGACCATTAACTCCTACAATGAGCAGTTCTTC
v_gene: TRBV9
j_gene: TRBJ2-1
d_gene: .
abundance: many